A selection of T cell receptor beta chains follows, all from one sample in a study of CD8 T cells in ankylosing spondylitis. TCRdb reprocessed the 5' RACE reads via MiXCR and lists one record per CDR3 protein. The sample comprises 150,000 to 200,000 distinct CDR3 sequences, roughly 18% of which are singletons, and around 7.6% rests with the top ten. What was sequenced was blood, either unsorted or a sorted T cell fraction (not recorded which). All receptors come from a male donor with ankylosing spondylitis or in good health (not recorded which). The CDR3 runs from the conserved cysteine through the conserved F or W. D genes are given only for firm matches. Rows give clone size only sometimes, using once, few, many, or a class for an expanded clone.

abundance: few
j_gene: TRBJ2-1
d_gene: TRBD2
v_gene: TRBV6-5
CDR3nt: TGTGCCAGCAGTTACGAAGCGGGACCGACTGAGCAGTTCTTC
CDR3aa: CASSYEAGPTEQFF

abundance: -
j_gene: TRBJ1-4
d_gene: TRBD1
v_gene: TRBV5-1
CDR3nt: TGCGCCACCAGCACTACAGGGGGAACTAGCCGTGAAAAACTGTTTTTT
CDR3aa: CATSTTGGTSREKLFF

abundance: few
j_gene: TRBJ1-2
d_gene: TRBD1
v_gene: TRBV5-1
CDR3nt: TGCGCCAGCAGTGACAGGGGGCACTATGGCTACACCTTC
CDR3aa: CASSDRGHYGYTF

abundance: -
j_gene: TRBJ2-3
d_gene: -
v_gene: TRBV27
CDR3nt: TGTGCCAGCAGTTCAGGGAGCGGGCAGTATTTT
CDR3aa: CASSSGSGQYF

abundance: few
j_gene: TRBJ2-5
d_gene: -
v_gene: TRBV30
CDR3nt: TGTGCCTGGAGTGTACGGGTACCAGAGACCCAGTACTTC
CDR3aa: CAWSVRVPETQYF

abundance: many
j_gene: TRBJ1-2
d_gene: TRBD1
v_gene: TRBV5-1
CDR3nt: TGCGCCAGCAGCTTAGAGACAGGGTATGAGGGCTACACCTTC
CDR3aa: CASSLETGYEGYTF

abundance: -
j_gene: TRBJ1-5
d_gene: -
v_gene: TRBV20-1
CDR3nt: TGCAGTGCCGACGAGAATAATCAGCCCCAGCATTTT
CDR3aa: CSADENNQPQHF

abundance: few
j_gene: TRBJ1-1
d_gene: TRBD1
v_gene: TRBV10-1
CDR3nt: TGCGCCAGCAGTAAACGATTACAGGGGGCCCCTGAAGCTTTCTTT
CDR3aa: CASSKRLQGAPEAFF

abundance: -
j_gene: TRBJ1-2
d_gene: TRBD1
v_gene: TRBV6-1
CDR3nt: TGTGCCAGCAGAAGGACACAGGGGAACTATGGCTACACCTTC
CDR3aa: CASRRTQGNYGYTF

abundance: -
j_gene: TRBJ2-2
d_gene: -
v_gene: TRBV7-6
CDR3nt: TGTGCCAGCAGCTTAGCCCCAGACAGGTTGAATACCGGGGAGCTGTTTTTT
CDR3aa: CASSLAPDRLNTGELFF

abundance: -
j_gene: TRBJ2-5
d_gene: TRBD2
v_gene: TRBV18
CDR3nt: TGTGCCAGCTCACCGACTAGCGGGATTTCGGAGACCCAGTACTTC
CDR3aa: CASSPTSGISETQYF

abundance: -
j_gene: TRBJ1-1
d_gene: -
v_gene: TRBV7-6
CDR3nt: TGTGCCAGCAGCTTAGCGGGGGGCAGGGCGAACACTGAAGCTTTCTTT
CDR3aa: CASSLAGGRANTEAFF

abundance: many
j_gene: TRBJ2-3
d_gene: -
v_gene: TRBV29-1
CDR3nt: TGCAGCGTTGATATTAGCACAGATACGCAGTATTTT
CDR3aa: CSVDISTDTQYF

abundance: many
j_gene: TRBJ2-5
d_gene: TRBD2
v_gene: TRBV9
CDR3nt: TGTGCCAGCAGCGTAGGAGCGGGAGAGTTAGAGACCCAGTACTTC
CDR3aa: CASSVGAGELETQYF

abundance: -
j_gene: TRBJ2-1
d_gene: -
v_gene: TRBV20-1
CDR3nt: TGCAGTGCTAGTAAAGGGCGCTACAATGAGCAGTTCTTC
CDR3aa: CSASKGRYNEQFF

abundance: -
j_gene: TRBJ2-5
d_gene: -
v_gene: TRBV6-2/TRBV6-3
CDR3nt: TGTGCCAGCAGTTACGTTCTGGGAGCGAGGGAGACCCAGTACTTC
CDR3aa: CASSYVLGARETQYF

abundance: -
j_gene: TRBJ2-2
d_gene: -
v_gene: TRBV5-1
CDR3nt: TGCGCCAGCTTCCAGTCGAACACCGGGGAGCTGTTTTTT
CDR3aa: CASFQSNTGELFF

abundance: many
j_gene: TRBJ2-3
d_gene: TRBD1
v_gene: TRBV20-1
CDR3nt: TGCAGTGCTAGAGCCGCGGACAGGGGTGGTTCAGATACGCAGTATTTT
CDR3aa: CSARAADRGGSDTQYF

abundance: many
j_gene: TRBJ2-3
d_gene: -
v_gene: TRBV5-1
CDR3nt: TGCGCCAGCAGCTTTAGGGGGGGCACAGATACGCAGTATTTT
CDR3aa: CASSFRGGTDTQYF

abundance: -
j_gene: TRBJ2-7
d_gene: -
v_gene: TRBV10-3
CDR3nt: TGTGCCATCAGTGTGCTCGCCGAGTACTTC
CDR3aa: CAISVLAEYF